This T cell receptor (beta chain) was sequenced for a study of T cell clonotyping in hematopoietic cell transplantation. Overall study context: Cytoreduction preceded collection of pretransplant recipient samples.

For this clone: As yet, its antigen is unknown.

Sequencing was performed with immunoSEQ multiplex PCR; in TCRdb, only in-frame clones are kept and a portion is missing. The data hold roughly 29,000 clones, with around three quarters observed a single time. Regarding the study as a whole: Recipient TCR diversity dropped after transplant; expanded clonotypes rose from day 30 to 180.

CDR1 is GTSNPN and CDR2 is SVGIG in the germline V gene (reference sequence). This CDR3 has 13 amino acids. V lost 3 bases and J lost 5, with 13 bases in between. Documented time point: recipient sample about 28 days before transplant, after cytoreduction. Recipient blood drawn about 28 days pretransplant and days 30, 100, 180 after. This chain joins TRBV30 and TRBJ1-1, with D possibly matching TRBD1 (6 bases). This clonotype originated in a woman in her 30s with chronic myeloid leukemia. Some clones in this sample may be carry-over from other donors' samples. Sequencing used peripheral blood mononuclear cells, obtained before stem cell transplant. As DNA, the CDR3 is TGTGCCTGGAGGCACAGGGTCATGACTGAAGCTTTCTTT. Translating gives CAWRHRVMTEAFF.